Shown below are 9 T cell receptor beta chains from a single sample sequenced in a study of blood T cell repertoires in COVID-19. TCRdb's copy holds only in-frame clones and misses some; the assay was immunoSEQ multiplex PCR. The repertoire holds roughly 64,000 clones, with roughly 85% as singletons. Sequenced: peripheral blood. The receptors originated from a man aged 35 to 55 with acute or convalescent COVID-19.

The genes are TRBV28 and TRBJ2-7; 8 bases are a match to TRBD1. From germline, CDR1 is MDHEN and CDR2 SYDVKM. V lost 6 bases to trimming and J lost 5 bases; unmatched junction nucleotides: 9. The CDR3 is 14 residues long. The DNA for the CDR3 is TGTGCCAGCAGCCCAACGGGACAGGTCCACGAGCAGTACTTC. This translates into CASSPTGQVHEQYF.

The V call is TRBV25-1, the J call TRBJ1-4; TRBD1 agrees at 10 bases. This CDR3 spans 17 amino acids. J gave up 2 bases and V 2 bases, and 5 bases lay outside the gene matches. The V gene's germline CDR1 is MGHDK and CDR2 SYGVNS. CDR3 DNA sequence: TGTGCCAGCAGTGAACCGACAGGGGGCGTCACTAATGAAAAACTGTTTTTT. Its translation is CASSEPTGGVTNEKLFF.

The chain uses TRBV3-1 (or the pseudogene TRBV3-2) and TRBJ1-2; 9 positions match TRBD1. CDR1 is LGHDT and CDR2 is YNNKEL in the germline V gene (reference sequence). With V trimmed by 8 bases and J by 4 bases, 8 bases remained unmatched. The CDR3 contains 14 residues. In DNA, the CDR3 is TGTGCCAGCCGAGGACAGGGGCAAGGCTATGGCTACACCTTC. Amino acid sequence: CASRGQGQGYGYTF.

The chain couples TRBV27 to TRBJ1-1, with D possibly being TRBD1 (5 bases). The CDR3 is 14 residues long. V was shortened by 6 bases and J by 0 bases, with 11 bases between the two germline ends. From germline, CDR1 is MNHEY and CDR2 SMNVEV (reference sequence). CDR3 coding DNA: TGTGCCAGCAGGGGGGGAGCCCTGAACACTGAAGCTTTCTTT. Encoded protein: CASRGGALNTEAFF.

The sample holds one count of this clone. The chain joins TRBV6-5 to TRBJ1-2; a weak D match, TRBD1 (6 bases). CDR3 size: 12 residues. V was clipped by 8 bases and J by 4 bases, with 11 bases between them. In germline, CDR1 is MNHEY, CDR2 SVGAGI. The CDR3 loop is CASRGGFYGYTF. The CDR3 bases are TGTGCCAGCCGGGGGGGCTTCTATGGCTACACCTTC.

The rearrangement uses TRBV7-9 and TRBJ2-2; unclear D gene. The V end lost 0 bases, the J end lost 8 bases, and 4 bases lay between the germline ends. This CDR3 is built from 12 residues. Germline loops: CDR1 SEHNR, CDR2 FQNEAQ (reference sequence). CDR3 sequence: CASSLAEGELFF. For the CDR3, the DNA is TGTGCCAGCAGCTTAGCGGAGGGGGAGCTGTTTTTT.

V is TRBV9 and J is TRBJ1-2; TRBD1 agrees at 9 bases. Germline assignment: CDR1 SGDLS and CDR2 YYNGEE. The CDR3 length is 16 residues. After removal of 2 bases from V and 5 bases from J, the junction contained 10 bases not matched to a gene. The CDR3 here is CASSVTGGRGLYGYTF. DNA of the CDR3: TGTGCCAGCAGCGTTACAGGGGGCAGGGGGTTATATGGCTACACCTTC.

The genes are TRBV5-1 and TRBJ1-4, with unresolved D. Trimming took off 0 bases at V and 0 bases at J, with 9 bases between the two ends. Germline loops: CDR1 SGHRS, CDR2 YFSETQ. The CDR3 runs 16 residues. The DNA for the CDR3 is TGCGCCAGCAGCTTGGGAGGCAGAGCAACTAATGAAAAACTGTTTTTT. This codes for CASSLGGRATNEKLFF.

The DNA of the CDR3 is TGTGCCAGCAGCCGAACAGGGGGTCAGCCCCAGCATTTT. Encoded protein: CASSRTGGQPQHF. This sequence joins TRBV6-2 or TRBV6-3 and TRBJ1-5; 8 bases line up with TRBD1. The CDR3 contains 13 residues. The V and J ends lost 6 bases and 6 bases, in that order; junction bases with no gene match: 4. Germline CDR1 and CDR2: MNHEY and SVGEGT.